These 32 T cell receptor beta chains share one sample of origin, sequenced in a study of T-cell memory formation after mild COVID-19. TCRdb independently ran MiXCR on the 5' RACE reads; one entry per CDR3 protein. The sample holds roughly 110,000 distinct CDR3 sequences, 13% to 15% seen once. The material sequenced was PBMCs or a T cell subset sorted from them (not recorded which). The receptors derive from a man younger than 35 who had mild COVID-19 (a few samples of this study predate the infection). Cell type and time point are not known.

The chain combines TRBV7-3 with TRBJ2-7; D possibly corresponds to TRBD2 (6 bases). The CDR3 consists of 14 residues. Trimming pared 7 bases from V and 0 bases from J, leaving 13 bases between. CDR1 is SGHTA, CDR2 FQGTGA, per germline. Here the CDR3 DNA reads TGTGCCAGCACCCTAACGGGGGTCTCCTACGAGCAGTACGTC. Its protein product is CASTLTGVSYEQYV.

The chain recombines TRBV6-1 with TRBJ2-1; D is unclear. This CDR3 spans 17 amino acids. Trimming shortened V by 1 base and J by 0 bases, and 13 bases separated the two germline ends. Germline loops: CDR1 MNHNS, CDR2 SASEGT. CDR3 sequence (DNA): TGTGCCAGCAGTGAAGAGGCAGGAAGCAGCTCCTACAATGAGCAGTTCTTC. It yields the protein CASSEEAGSSSYNEQFF.

The chain is built from TRBV12-3 or TRBV12-4 and TRBJ2-7; 9 positions agree with TRBD2. The V and J ends lost 1 base and 6 bases, in that order; junction bases with no gene match: 4. The CDR3 length is 14 residues. CDR3 bases: TGTGCCAGCAGTTTAGGCGGGGGGGCGACCGAGCAGTACTTC. Its protein is CASSLGGGATEQYF.

As DNA, the CDR3 is TGTGCTACCACCACAGACTATAATTCACCCCTCCACTTT. The encoded protein is CATTTDYNSPLHF. The genes are TRBV6-5 and TRBJ1-6; no definite D call. Germline lookup yields CDR1 MNHEY and CDR2 SVGAGI. The CDR3 runs 13 residues.

This clonotype was observed many times. The DNA of the CDR3 is TGTGCCAGCAGTTACTCGAGACAGGGGGTCGAGCAGTACTTC. Residues: CASSYSRQGVEQYF. This chain connects TRBV6-5 to TRBJ2-7; TRBD1 matches at 9 bases. Trimming took 0 bases from V and 6 from J; bases not matched to a gene: 3. The CDR3 extends over 14 amino acids. Per the germline V gene, CDR1 is MNHEY and CDR2 is SVGAGI.

The CDR3 loop reads CASTSRGPGTEAFF. The CDR3 DNA reads TGTGCCAGCACTAGCAGGGGGCCGGGCACTGAAGCTTTCTTT. The chain combines TRBV12-3 or TRBV12-4 with TRBJ1-1, with 8 bases matching TRBD1. With V trimmed by 7 bases and J by 4 bases, 8 bases remained unmatched. The CDR3 covers 14 residues.

The sample holds a few counts of this clonotype. V is TRBV6-2 or TRBV6-3 and J is TRBJ1-1; D call uncertain. The germline V gene encodes CDR1 MNHEY and CDR2 SVGEGT. V gave up 2 bases and J gave up 1 base, with 2 bases separating them. The CDR3 sequence is 12 residues long. CDR3: CASSYPNTEAFF. The DNA of the CDR3 is TGTGCCAGCAGTTACCCGAACACTGAAGCTTTCTTT.

Ten or more counts support this clonotype. The V gene is TRBV4-2, the J gene TRBJ2-1; D perhaps matches TRBD1 (5 bases). The CDR3 has 13 amino acids. The germline V and J ends were trimmed by 0 bases and 8 bases, with 8 bases remaining between them. In germline, CDR1 is LGHNA, CDR2 YNFKEQ. CDR3 sequence (DNA): TGTGCCAGCAGCCAAGAAGGGGTTTATGAGCAGTTCTTC. Protein sequence: CASSQEGVYEQFF.

The chain has TRBV6-1 and TRBJ1-1; D is perhaps TRBD1 (6 bases). This CDR3 comprises 15 residues. From germline, CDR1 is MNHNS and CDR2 SASEGT. In DNA form, the CDR3 reads TGTGCGACCACTCGACTACAGGGAAAGAACACTGAAGCTTTCTTT. Translation gives CATTRLQGKNTEAFF.

This clonotype was counted only a few times. V is TRBV2 and J is TRBJ2-5; D possibly corresponds to TRBD1 (5 bases). The ends were cut back, 10 bases at V and 0 bases at J, with 12 bases in the middle. Germline V gene sequence: CDR1 SNHLY, CDR2 FYNNEI. CDR3 length equals 13 residues. The CDR3 nucleotides are TGTGCCACAGGGAAAGGGAACCAAGAGACCCAGTACTTC. It encodes CATGKGNQETQYF. Drawing the rest from reference TRBV2 and TRBJ2-5, the complete variable domain is EPEVTQTPSHQVTQMGQEVILRCVPISNHLYFYWYRQILGQKVEFLVSFYNNEISEKSEIFDDQFSVERPDGSNFTLKIRSTKLEDSAMYFCATGKGNQETQYFGPGTRLLVL.

V and J are TRBV9 and TRBJ2-1; 12 bases match TRBD2. The germline gives CDR1 SGDLS, CDR2 YYNGEE. The CDR3 contains 17 residues. The ends lost 4 bases at V and 6 bases at J; junction bases unmatched: 11. CDR3 sequence: CASSLRASGGAVNEQFF. CDR3 DNA sequence: TGTGCCAGCAGCCTTCGCGCTAGCGGGGGGGCGGTCAATGAGCAGTTCTTC.

In its sample, this clonotype was seen many times. The rearrangement joins TRBV5-1 to TRBJ2-7; D call uncertain. Germline-derived CDR1 and CDR2 are SGHRS and YFSETQ. There are 13 residues in the CDR3. Trimming stripped 1 base from V and 4 bases from J, with 9 bases between. CDR3 nucleotide sequence: TGCGCCAGCAGCTTGAAAGGGTTATACGAGCAGTACTTC. It encodes CASSLKGLYEQYF.

This clonotype was detected a few times. The rearrangement joins TRBV7-9 to TRBJ2-1; tentatively, D is TRBD1 (5 bases). V was pared by 3 bases and J by 9 bases, with 15 bases between. Germline CDR1 and CDR2: SEHNR and FQNEAQ (reference sequence). The CDR3 is 14 amino acids. CDR3 nucleotides: TGTGCCAGCAGCTTCGTCCAGGGATCAAGTGAGCAGTTCTTC. Its protein product is CASSFVQGSSEQFF. The variable domain in full, with the rest retrieved from reference TRBV7-9 and TRBJ2-1, is DTGVSQNPRHKITKRGQNVTFRCDPISEHNRLYWYRQTLGQGPEFLTYFQNEAQLEKSRLLSDRFSAERPKGSFSTLEIQRTEQGDSAMYLCASSFVQGSSEQFFGPGTRLTVL.

This clonotype was detected only a few times. The rearrangement uses TRBV29-1 and TRBJ2-2; D is uncertain. V dropped 6 bases and J dropped 1 base, with 3 bases sitting between them. Germline loops: CDR1 SQVTM, CDR2 ANQGSEA. This CDR3 is 11 amino acids long. CDR3 sequence reads: CSVVNTGELFF. In DNA form, the CDR3 reads TGCAGCGTCGTGAACACCGGGGAGCTGTTTTTT.

The CDR3 DNA reads as TGCAGTGCTAGGGCGTTAGGCACCGGGGAGCTGTTTTTT. Translation: CSARALGTGELFF. This chain connects TRBV20-1 to TRBJ2-2; D gene uncertain. With 3 bases removed from V and 4 bases from J, the gap between germline ends came to 9 bases. The germline CDR1 and CDR2 sequences are DFQATT and SNEGSKA (reference sequence). The length of the CDR3 is 13 residues.

This clonotype has more than one count but fewer than ten. The chain carries TRBV7-9 and TRBJ2-5; no firm D call. Trimming removed 5 bases from V and 2 bases from J, with 9 bases in between. Germline V gene lookup returns CDR1 SEHNR and CDR2 FQNEAQ (reference sequence). This CDR3 comprises 13 residues. CDR3 coding DNA: TGTGCCAGCAGCCTAGGGCCTCAAGAGACCCAGTACTTC. It translates to CASSLGPQETQYF.

The J gene is TRBJ2-2, the V gene TRBV6-2 or TRBV6-3; D is unresolved. Per germline, CDR1 MNHEY and CDR2 SVGEGT. The V gene lost 0 bases and the J gene lost 3 bases, with 5 bases spanning the gap. CDR3 length equals 14 residues. CDR3 DNA: TGTGCCAGCAGTTACTCGGGTTACACCGGGGAGCTGTTTTTT. Translated: CASSYSGYTGELFF.

In this sample, this clonotype turned up a few times. The chain carries TRBV24-1 and TRBJ2-3; D is unclear. Trimming cost V 4 bases and J 4 bases, with 5 bases left between them. CDR1 is KGHDR and CDR2 is SFDVKD in the germline V gene. CDR3 length equals 12 residues. Here the CDR3 DNA reads TGTGCCACCAGTGACTACGCAGATACGCAGTATTTT. Its translation: CATSDYADTQYF.

This clonotype showed up many times. V and J are TRBV20-1 and TRBJ2-1, with 7 nucleotides matching TRBD2. In germline, CDR1 is DFQATT, CDR2 SNEGSKA (reference sequence). V lost 5 bases to trimming and J lost 3 bases; unmatched junction nucleotides: 4. The length of the CDR3 is 13 residues. The CDR3 loop reads CSAGSGDYNEQFF. CDR3 bases: TGCAGTGCTGGGAGCGGGGACTACAATGAGCAGTTCTTC.

In its sample, this clonotype was seen a few times. The chain has TRBV4-2 and TRBJ2-4; a possible D gene is TRBD2 (6 bases). CDR1 LGHNA and CDR2 YNFKEQ come from the germline V gene. The CDR3 covers 14 residues. V was pared by 0 bases and J by 8 bases, with 11 bases between. CDR3: CASSQDRELDIQYF. The CDR3 nucleotides read TGTGCCAGCAGCCAAGATCGGGAGCTCGACATTCAGTACTTC.

This chain links TRBV29-1 with TRBJ2-2; TRBD1 matches at 10 bases. The CDR3 totals 15 residues. Losses at the gene ends were 4 bases for V and 1 base for J; bases not matched to a gene: 3. Germline V gives CDR1 SQVTM, CDR2 ANQGSEA. Here the CDR3 DNA reads TGCAGCGTTGTAGGGACAGGGGAGAACACCGGGGAGCTGTTTTTT. Its translation is CSVVGTGENTGELFF.

This clonotype was seen only a few times. This CDR3 is CASSKSSADTQYF. CDR3 bases: TGTGCCAGCAGTAAATCTAGCGCAGATACGCAGTATTTT. This chain links TRBV6-5 with TRBJ2-3; the D gene is possibly TRBD2 (6 bases). This CDR3 comprises 13 residues. CDR1 and CDR2 from the germline V gene are MNHEY and SVGAGI. V was pared by 5 bases and J by 4 bases, with 10 bases between.

V is TRBV6-5 and J is TRBJ2-3; 8 positions agree with TRBD1. Germline lookup yields CDR1 MNHEY and CDR2 SVGAGI. V was clipped by 0 bases and J by 5 bases; unmatched bases: 7. The CDR3 sequence is 16 residues long. The CDR3 DNA follows: TGTGCCAGCAGTTACTCAACAGGGGGGCCGAGAGATACGCAGTATTTT. This encodes CASSYSTGGPRDTQYF.

This chain joins TRBV20-1 and TRBJ2-5; D is undetermined. The V end lost 3 bases, the J end lost 5 bases, and 16 bases lay between the germline ends. The CDR3 is made up of 14 amino acids. Germline-derived CDR1 and CDR2 are DFQATT and SNEGSKA (reference sequence). The CDR3 DNA is TGCAGTGCTAGGTGGTTGGGCCTCCTGGAGACCCAGTACTTC. It specifies CSARWLGLLETQYF.

This clonotype was detected only a few times. The chain uses TRBV5-1 and TRBJ1-1; no clear D. In germline, CDR1 is SGHRS, CDR2 YFSETQ. The CDR3 totals 9 residues. Deletions cut 0 bases from V and 9 bases from J, with 0 bases between. In DNA, the CDR3 is TGCGCCAGCAGCTTGGAAGCTTTCTTT. Protein product: CASSLEAFF. The entire variable domain, with the rest obtained from reference TRBV5-1 and TRBJ1-1, is as follows: KAGVTQTPRYLIKTRGQQVTLSCSPISGHRSVSWYQQTPGQGLQFLFEYFSETQRNKGNFPGRFSGRQFSNSRSEMNVSTLELGDSALYLCASSLEAFFGQGTRLTVV.

This clonotype was seen a few times. This chain uses TRBV5-4 with TRBJ1-5; D is unclear. This CDR3 spans 17 amino acids. Germline CDR1 reads SGHNT; CDR2 reads YYREEE (reference sequence). Trimming shortened V by 3 bases and J by 1 base, and 17 bases separated the two germline ends. The CDR3 DNA reads TGTGCCAGCAGCTCCACCGGGAGTCTGAGGAGCAATCAGCCCCAGCATTTT. Translated: CASSSTGSLRSNQPQHF. Using reference TRBV5-4 and TRBJ1-5 for the parts outside the CDR3, the full variable domain is ETGVTQSPTHLIKTRGQQVTLRCSSQSGHNTVSWYQQALGQGPQFIFQYYREEENGRGNFPPRFSGLQFPNYSSELNVNALELDDSALYLCASSSTGSLRSNQPQHFGDGTRLSIL.

The chain is built from TRBV19 and TRBJ1-5; TRBD1 agrees at 7 bases. Per the germline V gene, CDR1 is LNHDA and CDR2 is SQIVND (reference sequence). The CDR3 length is 14 residues. V lost 1 base to trimming and J lost 5 bases; unmatched junction nucleotides: 2. Here the CDR3 reads CASSIAGGDQPQHF. CDR3 nucleotides: TGTGCCAGTAGTATAGCAGGGGGAGATCAGCCCCAGCATTTT.

The J gene is TRBJ2-1, the V gene TRBV20-1; D ambiguous. The CDR3 extends over 12 amino acids. CDR1 DFQATT and CDR2 SNEGSKA come from the germline V gene (reference sequence). Trimming shortened V by 4 bases and J by 3 bases, and 7 bases separated the two germline ends. The CDR3 is CSAISLYNEQFF. CDR3 DNA sequence: TGCAGTGCTATTTCCCTCTACAATGAGCAGTTCTTC.

The chain carries TRBV12-3 or TRBV12-4 and TRBJ2-1; the D is unclear. With 1 base removed from V and 7 bases from J, the gap between germline ends came to 5 bases. CDR3 length: 12 residues. The CDR3 bases are TGTGCCAGCAGTTTAGTCCGGAATGAGCAGTTCTTC. Amino acid sequence: CASSLVRNEQFF.

This clonotype was observed a handful of times. The genes are TRBV5-1 and TRBJ1-1; D remains ambiguous. V shed 1 base and J shed 3 bases, with 16 bases lying between them. Germline CDR1 and CDR2: SGHRS and YFSETQ. This CDR3 spans 16 amino acids. In DNA, the CDR3 is TGCGCCAGCAGCTTGAATCGTCGAGACGCCGACACTGAAGCTTTCTTT. Its translation is CASSLNRRDADTEAFF.

In this sample, this clonotype turned up many times. The rearrangement joins TRBV5-1 to TRBJ1-1; D not certain. Trimming stripped 4 bases from V and 0 bases from J, with 13 bases between. The CDR3 loop spans 15 amino acids. Germline CDR1 and CDR2: SGHRS and YFSETQ. This chain's CDR3 is CASSELSDMNTEAFF. In DNA, the CDR3 is TGCGCCAGCAGCGAACTCAGCGACATGAACACTGAAGCTTTCTTT.

This clonotype was counted at least ten times. CDR3: CASSLTSGVINEQFF. The CDR3 coding sequence is TGCGCCAGCAGCTTGACTAGCGGGGTGATTAATGAGCAGTTCTTC. The chain couples TRBV5-1 to TRBJ2-1; 10 nucleotides align to TRBD2. The J segment lost 7 bases and the V segment lost 1 base, leaving 5 bases of the junction unmatched. Germline values: CDR1 SGHRS, CDR2 YFSETQ. CDR3 size: 15 residues.